This T cell receptor (beta chain) was retrieved from a study of T cells in Graves' hyperthyroidism and ophthalmopathy. Study findings and constraints: A 13 V-J model separated ophthalmopathy from stable hyperthyroidism. Most clonotypes expanded in the thyroid (above 0.001) were also present in blood. It was a median about 7.1 months before onset that the model predicted ophthalmopathy.

V shed 3 bases and J shed 7 bases, with 9 bases lying between them. Per germline, CDR1 KGHDR and CDR2 SFDVKD. The CDR3 has 13 amino acids. Amplification of TCR beta CDR3 regions was performed using RNA transcripts as template. A first-round RT-PCR of the TCR CDR3 used the HTBI primer set. Each CDR3 protein gets one entry after TCRdb re-called the multiplex PCR reads with MiXCR. The sample contains 350,000 to 400,000 distinct CDR3 sequences, 15% of which appear only once. The diagnostic basis comprised clinical symptoms, serum thyroxine and TRAb, thyroid ultrasound and orbital computed tomography. This clonotype showed up many times. Its antigen is undetermined.

The genes are TRBV24-1 and TRBJ2-1; a weak D match, TRBD1 (5 bases). The specimen sequenced was blood. This receptor was taken from a woman aged 25 to 39 with Graves' hyperthyroidism. The CDR3 bases are TGTGCCACCAGTGATCCGACAGTTAATGAGCAGTTCTTC. Translating it yields CATSDPTVNEQFF.